This record covers a single TCR beta chain. This sample stems from a study of T cell changes during pregnancy in multiple sclerosis. Assay: immunoSEQ multiplex PCR; the TCRdb copy retains only in-frame clones and omits some. This table has 120,000 or so clones, 85% to 95% appearing once. The sequencing here drew on peripheral blood, taken before pregnancy. This TCR derives from a female donor with multiple sclerosis, enrolled in a pregnancy study.

The CDR3 DNA reads TGTGCCAGCAGCCAGGGGGCAGGGGGCGGGAACAATGAGCAGTTCTTC. It yields the protein CASSQGAGGGNNEQFF. The V gene is TRBV4-2, the J gene TRBJ2-1; 8 nucleotides align to TRBD1. Germline-derived CDR1 and CDR2 are LGHNA and YNFKEQ. The J segment lost 5 bases and the V segment lost 3 bases, leaving 9 bases of the junction unmatched. This CDR3 is 16 amino acids long.